The text below deals with one T cell receptor (beta chain). The target antigen is unknown. One end of the junction is discordant with germline, which a read error may explain. This sample is part of a study of Graves' ophthalmopathy and Graves' hyperthyroidism. This CDR3 has 16 amino acids. Germline V gene data show CDR1 as WNHNN and CDR2 as SYGVQD (reference sequence). Study conclusions and caveats: A majority of expanded thyroid clonotypes exceeding 0.001 frequency were likewise present in blood.

Aged 18 to 65, the patients with hyperthyroidism had under 2 months' duration and were newly diagnosed. RNA transcripts were the source from which TCR beta CDR3 regions were amplified. The first round was an RT-PCR with HTBI primers, and the second round was a multiplex PCR. TCRdb processed the multiplex PCR reads anew with MiXCR; each CDR3 protein has one entry. Of about 500,000 distinct CDR3 sequences listed, 39% were seen once; the top ten hold 3.5% to 5%. Material for sequencing was peripheral blood or thyroid tissue (not recorded which). This clonotype was sampled from an adult man with Graves' hyperthyroidism. This chain links TRBV10-1 with TRBJ1-1; TRBD1 is a possible D gene (5 bases). The CDR3, as DNA: TGCGCCAGCAGCGAGTCCTACCTTCAGGGGAACACTGAAGCTTTCTTT. Translating gives CASSESYLQGNTEAFF.